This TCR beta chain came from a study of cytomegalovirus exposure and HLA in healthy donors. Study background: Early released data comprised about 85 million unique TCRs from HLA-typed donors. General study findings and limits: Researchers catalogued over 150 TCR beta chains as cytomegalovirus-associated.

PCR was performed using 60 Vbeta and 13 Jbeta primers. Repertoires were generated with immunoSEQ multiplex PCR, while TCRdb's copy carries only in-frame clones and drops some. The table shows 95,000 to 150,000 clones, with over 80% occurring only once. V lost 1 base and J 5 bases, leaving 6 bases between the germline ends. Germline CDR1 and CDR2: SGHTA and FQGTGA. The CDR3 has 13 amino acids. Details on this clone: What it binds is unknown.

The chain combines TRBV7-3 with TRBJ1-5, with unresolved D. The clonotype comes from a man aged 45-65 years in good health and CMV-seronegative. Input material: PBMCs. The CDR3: CASSLSLDQPQHF. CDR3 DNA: TGTGCCAGCAGCTTAAGTTTAGATCAGCCCCAGCATTTT.